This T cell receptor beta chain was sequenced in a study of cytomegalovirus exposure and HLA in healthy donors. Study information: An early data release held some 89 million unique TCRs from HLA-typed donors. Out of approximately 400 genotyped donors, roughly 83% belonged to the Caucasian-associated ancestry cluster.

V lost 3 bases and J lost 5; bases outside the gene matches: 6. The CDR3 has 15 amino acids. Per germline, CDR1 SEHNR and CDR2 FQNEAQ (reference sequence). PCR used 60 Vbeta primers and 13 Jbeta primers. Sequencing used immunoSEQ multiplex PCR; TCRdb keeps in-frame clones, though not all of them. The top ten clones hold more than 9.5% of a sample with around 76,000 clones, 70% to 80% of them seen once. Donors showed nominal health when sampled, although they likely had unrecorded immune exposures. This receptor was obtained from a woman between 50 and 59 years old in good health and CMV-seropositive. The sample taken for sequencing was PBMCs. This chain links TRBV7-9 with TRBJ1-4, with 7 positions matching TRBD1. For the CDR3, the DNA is TGTGCCAGCAGCTTCCTGGGACAGATAAATGAAAAACTGTTTTTT. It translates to CASSFLGQINEKLFF.